These T cell receptor beta chains were read from a single sample in a study of preoperative IRX-2 immunotherapy in early breast cancer. The repertoire was sequenced with immunoSEQ multiplex PCR; TCRdb's copy has only in-frame clones and lacks some. The sample contains 35,000 to 45,000 clones, approximately 80% of which appear only once. The specimen comprised tumor tissue, sampled after IRX-2 immunotherapy. These TCRs come from a human donor with breast cancer. The CDR3 runs from the conserved cysteine through the conserved F or W. The D gene is left open where the match is weak. Size is stated for part of the rows, as once, few or many counts, or as a class when the clone is expanded.

V: TRBV5-1; size: NA; J: TRBJ2-1; D: TRBD2; CDR3: CASSLALRGTNNEQFF; DNA: TGCGCCAGCAGCTTGGCCCTGCGGGGGACCAACAATGAGCAATTCTTC
V: TRBV7-7; size: once; J: TRBJ2-1; D: TRBD1; CDR3: CASSFAGGYNEQFF; DNA: TGTGCCAGCAGCTTTGCAGGGGGCTACAATGAGCAGTTCTTC
V: TRBV6-8; size: NA; J: TRBJ2-5; D: NA; CDR3: CASRGTGFETQYF; DNA: TGTGCCAGCAGGGGGACGGGTTTCGAGACCCAGTACTTC
V: TRBV6-8; size: NA; J: TRBJ2-2; D: TRBD2; CDR3: CASSYSRDYPAGELFF; DNA: TGTGCCAGCAGTTACTCACGGGACTATCCGGCCGGGGAGCTGTTTTTT
V: TRBV6-8; size: NA; J: TRBJ2-3; D: NA; CDR3: CASSPLQGPTDTQYF; DNA: TGTGCCAGCAGCCCTCTGCAGGGGCCGACGGATACGCAGTATTTT
V: TRBV10-2; size: once; J: TRBJ1-1; D: NA; CDR3: CASSLEEGKVYTEAFF; DNA: TGCGCCAGCAGTCTAGAGGAGGGAAAGGTGTACACTGAAGCTTTCTTT
V: TRBV18; size: NA; J: TRBJ1-1; D: NA; CDR3: CASSPARAVNTEAFF; DNA: TGTGCCAGCTCACCCGCCAGGGCGGTGAACACTGAAGCTTTCTTT
V: TRBV11-3; size: few; J: TRBJ2-1; D: TRBD2; CDR3: CASSPDQTSHEQFF; DNA: TGTGCCAGCAGTCCGGATCAGACTAGCCACGAGCAGTTCTTC
V: TRBV7-5; size: NA; J: TRBJ2-1; D: NA; CDR3: CASSLDQGFWGGEQFF; DNA: TGTGCCAGCAGCTTAGACCAGGGGTTTTGGGGTGGTGAGCAGTTCTTC
V: TRBV19; size: NA; J: TRBJ1-2; D: NA; CDR3: CASRKQGVNYGYTF; DNA: TGTGCCAGTAGGAAACAGGGAGTTAACTATGGCTACACCTTC
V: TRBV7-1; size: NA; J: TRBJ2-1; D: TRBD2; CDR3: CASSFFSGGDNEQFF; DNA: TGTGCCAGCAGCTTTTTCTCGGGAGGGGACAATGAGCAGTTCTTC
V: TRBV6-8; size: NA; J: TRBJ2-7; D: TRBD1; CDR3: CASNLRGTGYYEQYF; DNA: TGTGCCAGCAACCTCAGAGGGACAGGATACTACGAGCAGTACTTC
V: TRBV6-8; size: NA; J: TRBJ1-2; D: NA; CDR3: CASSPTGRPLYGYTF; DNA: TGTGCCAGCAGTCCTACAGGACGTCCACTCTATGGCTACACCTTC
V: TRBV5-1; size: NA; J: TRBJ2-3; D: TRBD2; CDR3: CASTRGGLAGVRTDTQYF; DNA: TGCGCCAGCACGCGGGGGGGACTAGCGGGAGTGCGCACAGATACGCAGTATTTT
V: TRBV12-5; size: NA; J: TRBJ2-1; D: NA; CDR3: CARGGPERVMEQFF; DNA: TGTGCCAGGGGGGGACCAGAGAGGGTAATGGAGCAGTTCTTC
V: TRBV19; size: NA; J: TRBJ1-5; D: NA; CDR3: CATQGTGQPQHF; DNA: TGTGCCACCCAGGGGACGGGTCAGCCCCAGCATTTT
V: TRBV10-3; size: few; J: TRBJ1-5; D: NA; CDR3: CAISESGQNQPQHF; DNA: TGTGCCATCAGTGAGTCCGGACAGAATCAGCCCCAGCATTTT
V: TRBV10-2; size: NA; J: TRBJ2-6; D: NA; CDR3: CASSDMGQLALGANVLTF; DNA: TGCGCCAGCAGTGACATGGGACAGCTAGCGTTGGGGGCCAACGTCCTGACTTTC
V: TRBV29-1; size: few; J: TRBJ2-2; D: TRBD1; CDR3: CSARQGGTGELFF; DNA: TGCAGCGCCCGACAGGGTGGCACCGGGGAGCTGTTTTTT
V: TRBV6-1; size: NA; J: TRBJ1-2; D: NA; CDR3: CASSEGGYYGYTF; DNA: TGTGCCAGCAGTGAAGGGGGGTATTATGGCTACACCTTC
V: TRBV1; size: NA; J: TRBJ1-4; D: NA; CDR3: CASSQGTLQNEKLFF; DNA: TGCGCCAGCAGCCAAGGAACGCTCCAGAATGAAAAACTGTTTTTT
V: TRBV7-1; size: NA; J: TRBJ2-7; D: TRBD1; CDR3: CASSRQGAREQYF; DNA: TGTGCCAGCAGTCGACAGGGGGCGAGGGAGCAGTACTTC
V: TRBV5-1; size: NA; J: TRBJ1-2; D: NA; CDR3: CASSLESAVNNYGYTF; DNA: TGCGCCAGCAGCTTGGAAAGTGCGGTGAATAACTATGGCTACACCTTC
V: TRBV7-7; size: NA; J: TRBJ1-2; D: NA; CDR3: CASSLVSRGDGYTF; DNA: TGTGCCAGCAGCTTGGTGTCCCGGGGCGACGGCTACACCTTC
V: TRBV19; size: NA; J: TRBJ2-7; D: NA; CDR3: CASSTTTRSGLYF; DNA: TGTGCCAGTAGTACCACTACCCGGTCAGGGTTGTACTTC
V: TRBV11-3; size: NA; J: TRBJ2-1; D: NA; CDR3: CASSLLGGSYNEQFF; DNA: TGTGCCAGCAGCTTACTAGGGGGCTCCTACAATGAGCAGTTCTTC
V: TRBV6-8; size: NA; J: TRBJ1-6; D: TRBD1; CDR3: CASNLRDRENSPLHF; DNA: TGTGCCAGCAATTTACGGGACAGAGAGAATTCACCCCTCCACTTT
V: TRBV14; size: NA; J: TRBJ1-3; D: TRBD1; CDR3: CASSQDRGQGLHTIYF; DNA: TGTGCCAGCAGCCAAGATAGGGGACAGGGACTGCACACCATATATTTT
V: TRBV1; size: NA; J: TRBJ2-1; D: NA; CDR3: CASSQTGTSGGAEEQFF; DNA: TGCGCCAGCAGCCAAACCGGGACTAGCGGGGGGGCCGAGGAGCAGTTCTTC